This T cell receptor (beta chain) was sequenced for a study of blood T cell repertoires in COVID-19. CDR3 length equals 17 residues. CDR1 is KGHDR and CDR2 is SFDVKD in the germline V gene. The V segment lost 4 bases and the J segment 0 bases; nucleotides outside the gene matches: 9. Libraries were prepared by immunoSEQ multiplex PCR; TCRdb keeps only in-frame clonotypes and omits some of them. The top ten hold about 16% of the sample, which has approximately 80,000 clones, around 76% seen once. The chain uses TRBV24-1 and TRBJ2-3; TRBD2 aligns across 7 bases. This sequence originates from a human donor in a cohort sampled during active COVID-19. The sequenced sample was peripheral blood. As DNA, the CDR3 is TGTGCCACCAGTGACTCTAGCGGAATAATTAGCACAGATACGCAGTATTTT. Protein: CATSDSSGIISTDTQYF.